Detailed here is one TCR beta chain. The sample is drawn from a study of cytomegalovirus exposure and HLA in healthy donors. CDR3 length equals 18 residues. CDR1 is MGHRA, CDR2 YSYEKL, per germline. Trimming took 0 bases from V and 0 from J, leaving 15 bases between them. PCR amplification relied on 60 Vbeta primers (plus 13 Jbeta primers). Sequencing used immunoSEQ multiplex PCR; TCRdb keeps in-frame clones, though not all of them. The repertoire table contains under 100,000 clones. The chain joins TRBV4-1 to TRBJ1-5, with D possibly matching TRBD1 (6 bases). This TCR came from a woman in her twenties or thirties in good health and CMV-seronegative. Sequenced: PBMCs. CDR3 nucleotides: TGCGCCAGCAGCCAAGATTGGACAGCTTTTTATAGCAATCAGCCCCAGCATTTT. Its protein product is CASSQDWTAFYSNQPQHF.